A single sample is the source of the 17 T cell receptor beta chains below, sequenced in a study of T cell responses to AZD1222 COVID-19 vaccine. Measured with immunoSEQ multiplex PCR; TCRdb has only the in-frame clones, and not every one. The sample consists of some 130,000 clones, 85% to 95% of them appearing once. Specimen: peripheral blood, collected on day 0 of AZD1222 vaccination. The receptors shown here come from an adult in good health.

The CDR3 is CASSVARDGRSSYEQYF. CDR3 nucleotides: TGTGCCAGTAGCGTTGCCAGGGACGGAAGGAGCTCCTACGAGCAGTACTTC. V and J are TRBV19 and TRBJ2-7, with D tentatively TRBD1 or TRBD2 (5 bases each). The CDR3 is 17 amino acids. The ends were cut back, 6 bases at V and 0 bases at J, with 21 bases in the middle. Germline V gives CDR1 LNHDA, CDR2 SQIVND (reference sequence).

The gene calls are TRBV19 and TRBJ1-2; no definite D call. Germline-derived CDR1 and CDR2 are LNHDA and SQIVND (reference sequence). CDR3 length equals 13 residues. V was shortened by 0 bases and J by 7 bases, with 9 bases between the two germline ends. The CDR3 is CASSIEGMGGYTF. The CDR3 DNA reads TGTGCCAGTAGTATAGAGGGGATGGGTGGCTACACCTTC.

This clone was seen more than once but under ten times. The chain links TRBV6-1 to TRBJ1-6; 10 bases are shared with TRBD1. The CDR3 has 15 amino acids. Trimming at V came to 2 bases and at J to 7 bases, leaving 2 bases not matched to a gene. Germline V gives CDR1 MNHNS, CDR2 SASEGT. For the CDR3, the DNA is TGTGCCAGCAGTGAACCGGGACAGGGGAATTCACCCCTCCACTTT. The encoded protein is CASSEPGQGNSPLHF.

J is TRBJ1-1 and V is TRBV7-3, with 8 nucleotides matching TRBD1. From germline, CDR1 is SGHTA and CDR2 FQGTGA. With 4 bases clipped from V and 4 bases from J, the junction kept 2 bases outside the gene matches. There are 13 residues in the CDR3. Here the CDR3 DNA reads TGTGCCAGCAGCTCCGACAGGGGCACTGAAGCTTTCTTT. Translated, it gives CASSSDRGTEAFF.

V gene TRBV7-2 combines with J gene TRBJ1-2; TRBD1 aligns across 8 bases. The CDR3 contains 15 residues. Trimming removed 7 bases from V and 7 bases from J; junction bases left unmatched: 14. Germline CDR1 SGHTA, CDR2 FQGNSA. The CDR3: CASTVGQGSLSGYTF. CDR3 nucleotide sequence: TGTGCCAGCACCGTCGGACAGGGTAGTCTGAGTGGCTACACCTTC.

This CDR3 reads CASSSTRAMGEQFF. Written as DNA, the CDR3 is TGTGCCAGCAGCTCGACTAGGGCGATGGGTGAGCAGTTCTTC. The chain links TRBV7-2 to TRBJ2-1; possibly TRBD2 for D (6 bases). This CDR3 spans 14 amino acids. In germline, CDR1 is SGHTA, CDR2 FQGNSA. V was trimmed by 4 bases and J by 9 bases, leaving 16 bases between them.

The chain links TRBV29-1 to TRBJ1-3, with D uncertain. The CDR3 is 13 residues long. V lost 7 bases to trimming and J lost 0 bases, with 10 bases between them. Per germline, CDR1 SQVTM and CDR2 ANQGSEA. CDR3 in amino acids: CSARQPSGNTIYF. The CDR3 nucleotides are TGCAGCGCCCGGCAACCCTCTGGAAACACCATATATTTT.

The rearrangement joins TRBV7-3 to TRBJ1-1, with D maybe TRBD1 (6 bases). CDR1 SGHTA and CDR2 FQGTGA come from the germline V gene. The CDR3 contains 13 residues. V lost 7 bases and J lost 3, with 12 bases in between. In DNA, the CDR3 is TGTGCCAGCAAAATCCAGGGGTACACTGAAGCTTTCTTT. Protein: CASKIQGYTEAFF.

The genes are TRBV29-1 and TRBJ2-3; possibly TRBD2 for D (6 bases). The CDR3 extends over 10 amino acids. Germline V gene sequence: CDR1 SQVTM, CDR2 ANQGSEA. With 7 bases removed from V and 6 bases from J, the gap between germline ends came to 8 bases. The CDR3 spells CSGRGDTQYF. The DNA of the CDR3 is TGCAGCGGCCGGGGGGATACGCAGTATTTT.

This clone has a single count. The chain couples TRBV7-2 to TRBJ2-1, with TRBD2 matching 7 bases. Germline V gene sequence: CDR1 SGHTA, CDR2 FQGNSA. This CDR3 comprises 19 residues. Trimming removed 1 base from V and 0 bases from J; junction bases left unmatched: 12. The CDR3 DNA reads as TGTGCCAGCAGCTTAGTGATGCAGCGGGGTAGGAGCTCCTACAATGAGCAGTTCTTC. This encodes CASSLVMQRGRSSYNEQFF.

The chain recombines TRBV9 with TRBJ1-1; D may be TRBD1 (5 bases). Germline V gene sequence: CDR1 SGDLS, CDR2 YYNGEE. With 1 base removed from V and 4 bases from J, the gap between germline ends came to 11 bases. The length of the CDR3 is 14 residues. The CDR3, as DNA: TGTGCCAGCAGCGTAACAGGAGAAGGCACTGAAGCTTTCTTT. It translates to CASSVTGEGTEAFF.

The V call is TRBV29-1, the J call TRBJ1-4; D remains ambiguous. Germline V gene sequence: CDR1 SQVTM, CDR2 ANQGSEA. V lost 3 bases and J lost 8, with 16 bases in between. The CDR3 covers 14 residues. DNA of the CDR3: TGCAGCGTTGACTCCGGACCCCTGGGGGAAAAACTGTTTTTT. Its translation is CSVDSGPLGEKLFF.

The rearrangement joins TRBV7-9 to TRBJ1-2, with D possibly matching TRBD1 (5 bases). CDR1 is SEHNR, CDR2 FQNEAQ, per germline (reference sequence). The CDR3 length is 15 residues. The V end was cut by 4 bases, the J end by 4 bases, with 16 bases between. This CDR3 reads CASSYGTGRSYGYTF. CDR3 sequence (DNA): TGTGCCAGCAGCTATGGCACGGGACGGAGCTATGGCTACACCTTC.

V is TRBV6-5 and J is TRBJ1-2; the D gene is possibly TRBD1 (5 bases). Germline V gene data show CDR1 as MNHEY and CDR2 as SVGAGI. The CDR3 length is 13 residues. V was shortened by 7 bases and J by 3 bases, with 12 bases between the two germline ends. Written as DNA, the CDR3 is TGTGCCAGCAAGGGGCCTGGGGACTATGGCTACACCTTC. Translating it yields CASKGPGDYGYTF.

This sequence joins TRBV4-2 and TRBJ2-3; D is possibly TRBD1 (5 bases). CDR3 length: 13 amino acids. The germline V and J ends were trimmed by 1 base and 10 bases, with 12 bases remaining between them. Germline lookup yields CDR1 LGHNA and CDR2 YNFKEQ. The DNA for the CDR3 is TGTGCCAGCAGCCAAGCCCCCCAAGGGGCGCAGTATTTT. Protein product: CASSQAPQGAQYF.

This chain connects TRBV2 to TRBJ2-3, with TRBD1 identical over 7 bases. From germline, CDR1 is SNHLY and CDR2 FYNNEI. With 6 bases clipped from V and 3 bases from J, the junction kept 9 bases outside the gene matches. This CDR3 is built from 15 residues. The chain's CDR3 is CASSLGAGGTDTQYF. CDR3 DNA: TGTGCCAGCAGCCTAGGGGCAGGGGGTACAGATACGCAGTATTTT.

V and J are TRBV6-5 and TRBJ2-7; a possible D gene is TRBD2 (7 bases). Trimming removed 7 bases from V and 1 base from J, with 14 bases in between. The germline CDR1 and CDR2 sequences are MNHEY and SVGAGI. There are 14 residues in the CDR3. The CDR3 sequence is CASNPGGLSYEQYF. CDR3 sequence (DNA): TGTGCCAGCAACCCGGGGGGCCTGTCCTACGAGCAGTACTTC.